The T cell receptor beta chain described here comes from a study of blood T cell repertoires in COVID-19. Study-wide background: PBMCs, B-cell-depleted T cells, or T cells were the source of the cDNA or gDNA that made up the material.

One Seattle source followed patients from active infection through their disease course. Original processing methods: Amplification with reference gene primers provided the estimates of nucleated cell counts. The protocol was immunoSEQ multiplex PCR, while the TCRdb copy is restricted to in-frame clones and leaves out a portion. The D gene and trimming were derived from the DNA, and the V and J assignments and clone size from that table. The sample lists more than 250,000 clones; about 90% were seen once. Germline-derived CDR1 and CDR2 are MNHEY and SMNVEV (reference sequence). The CDR3 contains 13 residues. V was pared by 8 bases and J by 5 bases, with 16 bases between.

V gene TRBV27 combines with J gene TRBJ2-7, with D possibly TRBD2 on 6 matching bases. The receptor's source is a woman aged 45-65 years with COVID-19, enrolled during active disease. The sequenced sample consisted of peripheral blood. The CDR3 region is CASGGRGSNEQYF. The DNA of the CDR3 is TGTGCCAGCGGGGGTCGGGGGTCCAACGAGCAGTACTTC.